This TCR beta chain was recorded in a study of T cell responses to AZD1222 COVID-19 vaccine. Whole-study context: Researchers grouped second doses given at about 4 or about 12 weeks into one pool.

The CDR3 runs 13 residues. The germline gives CDR1 SGHNT, CDR2 YENEEA. V was clipped by 2 bases and J by 3 bases, with 8 bases between them. Of note for this clone: Its antigen is unknown.

Using immunoSEQ multiplex PCR, the repertoire was profiled, and TCRdb retains in-frame clones only, with some absent. The table lists roughly 190,000 clones, roughly 91% of them singletons. Study-level results: There were repertoire samples only from the period after the peak T cell response. There were mostly white British donors and more females than males, and clonal diversity was possibly underestimated. Per reports, nearly half of all spike-specific TCRs target regions that are unmutated in variants.

Sequenced here: peripheral blood, sampled on day 0 of AZD1222 vaccination. This TCR derives from an adult in good health. This chain joins TRBV11-3 and TRBJ2-7; D is undetermined. CDR3: CASSLWPNYEQYF. CDR3 nucleotides: TGTGCCAGCAGCTTATGGCCCAACTACGAGCAGTACTTC.